These T cell receptor beta chains were read from a single sample in a study of T cells in Graves' hyperthyroidism and ophthalmopathy. TCRdb processed the multiplex PCR reads anew with MiXCR; each CDR3 protein has one entry. The table has fewer than 750,000 distinct CDR3 sequences, about half seen once. Sequenced input: peripheral blood or thyroid tissue (not recorded which). The receptors stem from a woman between 18 and 29 years old with Graves' hyperthyroidism. Each CDR3 is given with its conserved first and last residue. The D gene is left open where the match is weak. Clone size is stated in some rows and not others, as once, few, many or a class when expanded.

clone_size: -; v_call: TRBV24-1; d_call: TRBD2; j_call: TRBJ2-5; cdr3_aa: CATSATKAGVETQYF; cdr3_nt: TGTGCCACCAGTGCTACCAAGGCGGGAGTGGAGACCCAGTACTTC
clone_size: many; v_call: TRBV20-1; d_call: -; j_call: TRBJ1-5; cdr3_aa: CSARVGGFGNQPQHF; cdr3_nt: TGCAGTGCTAGAGTTGGAGGGTTCGGCAATCAGCCCCAGCATTTT
clone_size: many; v_call: TRBV5-8; d_call: -; j_call: TRBJ2-7; cdr3_aa: CASSLGTVGYEQYF; cdr3_nt: TGTGCCAGCAGCTTGGGGACAGTTGGCTACGAGCAGTACTTC
clone_size: few; v_call: TRBV7-8; d_call: -; j_call: TRBJ1-1; cdr3_aa: CASSPRQADGRDLEAFF; cdr3_nt: TGTGCCAGCTCGCCCCGACAGGCAGATGGACGGGACCTTGAAGCTTTCTTT
clone_size: -; v_call: TRBV30; d_call: -; j_call: TRBJ1-2; cdr3_aa: CAWAPGGTNYGYTF; cdr3_nt: TGTGCCTGGGCGCCCGGGGGAACTAACTATGGCTACACCTTC
clone_size: many; v_call: TRBV5-1; d_call: -; j_call: TRBJ1-2; cdr3_aa: CASSLAVGEGYTF; cdr3_nt: TGCGCCAGCAGCTTGGCTGTGGGGGAAGGCTACACCTTC
clone_size: -; v_call: TRBV30; d_call: TRBD1; j_call: TRBJ1-3; cdr3_aa: CAWIRTGPSGNTIYF; cdr3_nt: TGTGCCTGGATCCGGACAGGCCCCTCTGGAAACACCATATATTTT
clone_size: once; v_call: TRBV29-1; d_call: TRBD1; j_call: TRBJ2-5; cdr3_aa: CSILTGPETQYF; cdr3_nt: TGCAGCATCCTGACAGGGCCAGAGACCCAGTACTTC
clone_size: -; v_call: TRBV5-1; d_call: -; j_call: TRBJ2-7; cdr3_aa: CASKKTFGRGNYEQYF; cdr3_nt: TGCGCCAGCAAAAAAACGTTCGGGCGAGGGAACTACGAGCAGTACTTC
clone_size: -; v_call: TRBV25-1; d_call: TRBD1; j_call: TRBJ1-5; cdr3_aa: CTSTDRGNNQPQHF; cdr3_nt: TGTACCAGCACCGACAGGGGTAACAATCAGCCCCAGCATTTT
clone_size: many; v_call: TRBV13; d_call: TRBD2; j_call: TRBJ2-5; cdr3_aa: CASSLSGRGETQYF; cdr3_nt: TGTGCCAGCAGCCTTAGCGGGAGAGGAGAGACCCAGTACTTC
clone_size: -; v_call: TRBV5-1; d_call: -; j_call: TRBJ2-5; cdr3_aa: CASQGRPGETQYF; cdr3_nt: TGCGCCAGTCAGGGGCGCCCCGGAGAGACCCAGTACTTC
clone_size: -; v_call: TRBV7-3; d_call: TRBD1; j_call: TRBJ2-3; cdr3_aa: CASSLGTGQDTQYF; cdr3_nt: TGTGCCAGCAGCCTAGGGACAGGTCAGGATACGCAGTATTTT
clone_size: many; v_call: TRBV7-9; d_call: -; j_call: TRBJ1-2; cdr3_aa: CASSRRTEEGYTF; cdr3_nt: TGTGCCAGCAGCCGACGGACGGAGGAGGGCTACACCTTC
clone_size: -; v_call: TRBV11-2; d_call: -; j_call: TRBJ1-5; cdr3_aa: CASGSHGALRKQPQHF; cdr3_nt: TGTGCCAGCGGATCACACGGGGCCTTGCGGAAACAGCCCCAGCATTTT
clone_size: once; v_call: TRBV6-4; d_call: -; j_call: TRBJ2-2; cdr3_aa: CASSPLSGNTGELFF; cdr3_nt: TGTGCCAGCAGTCCCCTTAGCGGGAACACCGGGGAGCTGTTTTTT
clone_size: many; v_call: TRBV3-1; d_call: -; j_call: TRBJ2-5; cdr3_aa: CASSPSTGRQETQYF; cdr3_nt: TGTGCCAGCAGCCCCAGCACAGGGAGACAAGAGACCCAGTACTTC
clone_size: many; v_call: TRBV7-9; d_call: -; j_call: TRBJ1-1; cdr3_aa: CASSVDTTEAFF; cdr3_nt: TGTGCCAGCAGCGTCGACACCACTGAAGCTTTCTTT
clone_size: -; v_call: TRBV11-2; d_call: -; j_call: TRBJ1-1; cdr3_aa: CASSIGPGTEAFF; cdr3_nt: TGTGCCAGCAGCATAGGTCCGGGCACTGAAGCTTTCTTT
clone_size: few; v_call: TRBV12-3/TRBV12-4; d_call: -; j_call: TRBJ2-2; cdr3_aa: CASTEWAGETGELFF; cdr3_nt: TGTGCCAGCACCGAATGGGCAGGGGAGACCGGGGAGCTGTTTTTT
clone_size: many; v_call: TRBV2; d_call: TRBD1; j_call: TRBJ1-2; cdr3_aa: CASTPRGQGHNYGYTF; cdr3_nt: TGTGCCAGCACCCCGAGGGGACAGGGCCATAACTATGGCTACACCTTC
clone_size: once; v_call: TRBV20-1; d_call: TRBD1; j_call: TRBJ1-1; cdr3_aa: CSASPSGTGPTEAFF; cdr3_nt: TGCAGTGCATCCCCTTCCGGGACAGGGCCCACTGAAGCTTTCTTT
clone_size: many; v_call: TRBV7-9; d_call: -; j_call: TRBJ1-3; cdr3_aa: CASTPNKARSGNTIYF; cdr3_nt: TGTGCCAGCACCCCCAACAAGGCTCGCTCTGGAAACACCATATATTTT
clone_size: many; v_call: TRBV5-8; d_call: -; j_call: TRBJ1-3; cdr3_aa: CASSLGLTGNTIYF; cdr3_nt: TGTGCCAGCAGCCTGGGACTAACTGGAAACACCATATATTTT
clone_size: many; v_call: TRBV10-3; d_call: -; j_call: TRBJ1-5; cdr3_aa: CAIKQGLGNQPQHF; cdr3_nt: TGTGCCATCAAGCAGGGTCTTGGCAATCAGCCCCAGCATTTT
clone_size: -; v_call: TRBV7-2; d_call: TRBD1; j_call: TRBJ1-3; cdr3_aa: CASSSGTGGLQTIYF; cdr3_nt: TGTGCCAGCAGCTCCGGGACAGGGGGCTTACAGACCATATATTTT
clone_size: -; v_call: TRBV5-1; d_call: -; j_call: TRBJ1-4; cdr3_aa: CASSFQLAGANEKLFF; cdr3_nt: TGCGCCAGCAGTTTCCAACTAGCGGGAGCCAATGAAAAACTGTTTTTT
clone_size: many; v_call: TRBV13; d_call: -; j_call: TRBJ1-6; cdr3_aa: CASSEGNNSPLHF; cdr3_nt: TGTGCCAGCAGCGAGGGGAATAATTCACCCCTCCACTTT
clone_size: -; v_call: TRBV20-1; d_call: -; j_call: TRBJ2-7; cdr3_aa: CSASSPRYGTYEQYF; cdr3_nt: TGCAGTGCCAGCAGCCCGAGGTACGGTACCTACGAGCAGTACTTC
clone_size: -; v_call: TRBV7-9; d_call: TRBD2; j_call: TRBJ2-1; cdr3_aa: CASSSAGGNEQFF; cdr3_nt: TGTGCCAGCAGCTCAGCGGGAGGGAATGAGCAGTTCTTC
clone_size: -; v_call: TRBV10-3; d_call: -; j_call: TRBJ2-7; cdr3_aa: CAISDYSGTGIAEQYF; cdr3_nt: TGTGCCATCAGTGACTATAGCGGGACAGGGATTGCCGAGCAGTACTTC
clone_size: once; v_call: TRBV25-1; d_call: -; j_call: TRBJ1-2; cdr3_aa: CASSPRETMSYTF; cdr3_nt: TGTGCCAGCAGTCCCAGGGAAACTATGAGCTACACCTTC
clone_size: -; v_call: TRBV18; d_call: -; j_call: TRBJ1-4; cdr3_aa: CASSPTFQLNEKLFF; cdr3_nt: TGTGCCAGCTCACCAACCTTCCAGCTGAATGAAAAACTGTTTTTT
clone_size: once; v_call: TRBV20-1; d_call: TRBD1; j_call: TRBJ2-7; cdr3_aa: CSAGWTGSSYEQYF; cdr3_nt: TGCAGTGCTGGTTGGACAGGGAGCTCCTACGAGCAGTACTTC
clone_size: many; v_call: TRBV7-9; d_call: -; j_call: TRBJ2-7; cdr3_aa: CASSRAASYEQYF; cdr3_nt: TGTGCCAGCAGCCGAGCGGCGTCCTACGAGCAGTACTTC
clone_size: few; v_call: TRBV28; d_call: TRBD1; j_call: TRBJ1-3; cdr3_aa: CASRLTGGSGNTIYF; cdr3_nt: TGTGCCAGCAGGCTTACAGGGGGCTCTGGAAACACCATATATTTT
clone_size: once; v_call: TRBV5-1; d_call: -; j_call: TRBJ1-1; cdr3_aa: CASRLAGAEAFF; cdr3_nt: TGCGCCAGCAGACTAGCGGGAGCTGAAGCTTTCTTT
clone_size: many; v_call: TRBV6-2/TRBV6-3; d_call: -; j_call: TRBJ2-5; cdr3_aa: CASSPPVETQYF; cdr3_nt: TGTGCCAGCAGTCCCCCCGTGGAGACCCAGTACTTC
clone_size: many; v_call: TRBV20-1; d_call: -; j_call: TRBJ2-7; cdr3_aa: CSASTQYEQYF; cdr3_nt: TGCAGTGCTAGCACCCAGTACGAGCAGTACTTC
clone_size: -; v_call: TRBV2; d_call: -; j_call: TRBJ2-3; cdr3_aa: CASTQADPIQDTQYF; cdr3_nt: TGTGCCAGCACCCAGGCGGACCCGATACAAGATACGCAGTATTTT
clone_size: -; v_call: TRBV5-6; d_call: TRBD1; j_call: TRBJ1-4; cdr3_aa: CASSVGQAEKLFF; cdr3_nt: TGTGCCAGCAGCGTGGGACAGGCCGAAAAACTGTTTTTT